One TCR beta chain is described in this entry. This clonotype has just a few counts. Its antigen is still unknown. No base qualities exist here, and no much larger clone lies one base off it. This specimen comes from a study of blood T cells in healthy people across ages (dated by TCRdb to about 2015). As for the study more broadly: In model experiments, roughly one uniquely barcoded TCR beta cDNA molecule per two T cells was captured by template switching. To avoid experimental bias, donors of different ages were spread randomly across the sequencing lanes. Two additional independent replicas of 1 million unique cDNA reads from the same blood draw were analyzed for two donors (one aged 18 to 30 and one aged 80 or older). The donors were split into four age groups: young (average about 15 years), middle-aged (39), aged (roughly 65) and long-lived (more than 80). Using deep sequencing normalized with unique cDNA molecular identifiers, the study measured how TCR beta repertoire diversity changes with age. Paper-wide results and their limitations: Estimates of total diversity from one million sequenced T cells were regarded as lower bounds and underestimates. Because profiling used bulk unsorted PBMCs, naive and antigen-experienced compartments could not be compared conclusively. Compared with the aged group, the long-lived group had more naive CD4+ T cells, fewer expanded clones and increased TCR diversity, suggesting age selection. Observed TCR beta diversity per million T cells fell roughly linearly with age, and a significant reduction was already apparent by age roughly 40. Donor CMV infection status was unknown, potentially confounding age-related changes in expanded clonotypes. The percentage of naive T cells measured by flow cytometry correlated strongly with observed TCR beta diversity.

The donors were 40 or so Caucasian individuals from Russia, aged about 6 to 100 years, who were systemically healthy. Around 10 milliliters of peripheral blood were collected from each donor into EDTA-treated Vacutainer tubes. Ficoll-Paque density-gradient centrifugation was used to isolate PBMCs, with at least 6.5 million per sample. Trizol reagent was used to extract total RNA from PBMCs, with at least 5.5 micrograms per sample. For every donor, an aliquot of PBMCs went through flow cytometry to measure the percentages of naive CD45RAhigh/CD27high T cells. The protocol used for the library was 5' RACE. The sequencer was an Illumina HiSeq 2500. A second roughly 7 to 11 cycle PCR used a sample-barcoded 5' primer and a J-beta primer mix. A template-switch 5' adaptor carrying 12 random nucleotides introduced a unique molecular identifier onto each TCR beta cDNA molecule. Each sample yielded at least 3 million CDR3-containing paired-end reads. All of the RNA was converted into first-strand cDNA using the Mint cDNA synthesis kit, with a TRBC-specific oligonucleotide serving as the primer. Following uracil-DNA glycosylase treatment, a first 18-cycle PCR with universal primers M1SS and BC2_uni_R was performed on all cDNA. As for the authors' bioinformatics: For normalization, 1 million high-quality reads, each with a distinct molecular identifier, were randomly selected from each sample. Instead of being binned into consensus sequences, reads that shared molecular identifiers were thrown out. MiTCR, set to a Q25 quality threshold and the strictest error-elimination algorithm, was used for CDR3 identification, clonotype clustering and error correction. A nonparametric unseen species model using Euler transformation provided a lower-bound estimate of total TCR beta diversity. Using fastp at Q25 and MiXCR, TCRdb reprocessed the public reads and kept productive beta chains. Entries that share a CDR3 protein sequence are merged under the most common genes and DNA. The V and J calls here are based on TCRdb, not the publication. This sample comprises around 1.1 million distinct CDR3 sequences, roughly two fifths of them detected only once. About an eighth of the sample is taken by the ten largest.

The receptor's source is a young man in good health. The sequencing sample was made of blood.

The nucleotides read TGTGCCAGCAGTTCAGGCGAGGCAGGGAGTCCCTACGAGCAGTACTTC. Translated, this is CASSSGEAGSPYEQYF. The chain couples TRBV28 to TRBJ2-7; the D element could tentatively be TRBD1 or TRBD2, as 5 bases agree for each. The germline ends are 18 bases apart after V is trimmed by 4 bases and J by 2 bases. The germline V gene gives CDR1 as MDHEN and CDR2 as SYDVKM. Taken from cysteine to phenylalanine, the CDR3 has 16 residues. CDR3 DNA only is kept here, 48 bases in frame from base 1. Joined to the reference TRBV28 and TRBJ2-7 proteins, this CDR3 gives the full variable domain: DVKVTQSSRYLVKRTGEKVFLECVQDMDHENMFWYRQDPGLGLRLIYFSYDVKMKEKGDIPEGYSVSREKKERFSLILESASTNQTSMYLCASSSGEAGSPYEQYFGPGTRLTVT.